These T cell receptor beta chains were read from a single sample in a study of T cell repertoires in urothelial bladder cancer. TCRdb's copy holds only in-frame clones and misses some; the assay was immunoSEQ multiplex PCR. The sample lists fewer than 15,000 clones; 66% were seen once. Sequenced material: tumor-infiltrating cells from bladder cancer. The receptors were sampled from a human donor with urothelial carcinoma. Each CDR3 is given without its conserved first and last residue. The order of the fields is D gene, J gene, V gene, CDR3 protein. A D gene is named only where the DNA matches it firmly.

.	TRBJ1-3	TRBV21-1	ASSVVQGLSSGNTIY
TRBD1	TRBJ1-6	TRBV15	ATSRGGGGPGQLYNSPLH
TRBD1	TRBJ1-2	TRBV7-2	ASSLVRQGVYGYT
.	TRBJ1-1	TRBV10-3	AISESHTEAF
.	TRBJ2-7	TRBV7-8	ASSLVGGAVSYEQY
TRBD1	TRBJ2-1	TRBV7-9	ASSLPVNIRDRGYNEQF
.	TRBJ2-3	TRBV7-2	ASSPHDGGEDTDTQY
.	TRBJ2-3	TRBV7-3	ASGAQSTDTQY
.	TRBJ1-1	TRBV4-2	ASSQDRLGGVNTEAF
.	TRBJ2-7	TRBV27	ASSLSGVDEQY
TRBD1	TRBJ2-4	TRBV19	ASRGQGALNGAKNIQY
.	TRBJ2-7	TRBV5-8	ASSPRGTSYEQY
TRBD1	TRBJ1-3	TRBV9	ASSPDDRGGNTIY
TRBD1	TRBJ2-3	TRBV6-5	ASSYSPDRAKDTQY
.	TRBJ2-6	TRBV27	ASFSLSSGANVLT
.	TRBJ1-6	TRBV11-2	ASSLEAYIGPLH
.	TRBJ2-6	TRBV7-9	ASSFKWGSSGANVLT
TRBD2	TRBJ2-1	TRBV2	AGTSGGGFEQF